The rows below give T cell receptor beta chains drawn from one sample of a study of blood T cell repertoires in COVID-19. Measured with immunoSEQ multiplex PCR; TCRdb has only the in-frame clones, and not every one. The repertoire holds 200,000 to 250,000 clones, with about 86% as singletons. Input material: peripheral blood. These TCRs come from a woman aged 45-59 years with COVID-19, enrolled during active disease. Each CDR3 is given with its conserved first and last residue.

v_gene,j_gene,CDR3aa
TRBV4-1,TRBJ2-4,CASSQNRVKNIQYF
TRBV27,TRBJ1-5,CASSLSGRGFGQPQHF
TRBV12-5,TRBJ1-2,CASGLVEASLIIGQVLNYGYTF
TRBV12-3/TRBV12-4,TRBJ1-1,CATETPNTEAFF
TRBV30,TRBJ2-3,CAWGHTGGITDTQYF
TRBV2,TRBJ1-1,CASSVQAPLAFF
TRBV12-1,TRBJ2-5,CASSFGNWSQGVRRLETQYF
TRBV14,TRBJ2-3,CASSTRPLRGTDTQYF
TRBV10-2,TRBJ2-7,CASRRTDYEQYF
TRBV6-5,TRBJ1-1,CASSHSGRGTEAFF
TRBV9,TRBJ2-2,CASSFSTSGGAATGELFF
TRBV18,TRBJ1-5,CASSPGTANQPQHF
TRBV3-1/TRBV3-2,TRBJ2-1,CASSRTSGGAYEQFF
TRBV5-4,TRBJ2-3,CASSARGMSTDTQYF
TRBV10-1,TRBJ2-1,CASSPTRGGKNEQFF
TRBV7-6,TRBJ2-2,CASSRQVGTNTGELFF
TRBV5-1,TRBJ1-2,CASSLEGGHGYTF
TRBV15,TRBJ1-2,CATSDAGRRTSRYGYTF
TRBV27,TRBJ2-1,CASTSQGASEQFF
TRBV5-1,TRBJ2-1,CASSSLESDEQFF
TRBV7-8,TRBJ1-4,CASSSSFRGQSEASKLFF
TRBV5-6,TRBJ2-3,CASSSSGASDTQYF
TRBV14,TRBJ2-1,CASSQAPDRTLWDEQFF
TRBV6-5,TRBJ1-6,CATRGGQLNSPLHF
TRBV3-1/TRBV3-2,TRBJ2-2,CASSQARGNGELFF
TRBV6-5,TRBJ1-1,CASNGQGGTEAFF
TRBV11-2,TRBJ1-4,CASSSTGLATNEKLFF
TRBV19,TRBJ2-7,CASSTGTGFYEQYF
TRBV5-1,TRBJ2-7,CASSLSVHEQYF
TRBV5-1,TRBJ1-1,CASSSSGTGVLNTEAFF
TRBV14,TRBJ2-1,CASSQGWGEEQFF
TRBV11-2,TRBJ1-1,CASSLGQDTTEAFF
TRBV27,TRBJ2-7,CASRFRERGTYEQYF
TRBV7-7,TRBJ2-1,CASSRFSGPSSYNEQFF
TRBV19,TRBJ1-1,CASRRGKEAEAFF
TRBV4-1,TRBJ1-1,CASSEVLAGTPEGEAFF
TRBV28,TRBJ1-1,CASTLNPTEAFF
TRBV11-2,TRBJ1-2,CASSLDHGGIYGYTF
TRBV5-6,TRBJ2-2,CASSLGPRGNTGELFF
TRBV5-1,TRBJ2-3,CASTLAGGPADTQYF
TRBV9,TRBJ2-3,CASSVGRLAGTDTQYF
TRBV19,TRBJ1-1,CASSMGRSNTEAFF